This T cell receptor beta chain originates from a study of beta chain features in type 1 diabetes. Whole-study findings and limits: When Type 1 diabetes patients were examined, their TCRB CDR3s proved moderately but significantly shorter in all four CD4+ subsets.

Germline CDR1 and CDR2: SEHNR and FQNEAQ (reference sequence). The germline V and J ends were trimmed by 5 bases and 2 bases, with 13 bases remaining between them. The CDR3 has 14 residues. This clone has just a few counts. The antigen remains unidentified. The entirety of the isolated RNA underwent reverse transcription, so expressed TCRB transcripts were sequenced. Assay: immunoSEQ multiplex PCR; the TCRdb copy retains only in-frame clones and omits some. In the table there are hundreds of thousands of clones, roughly an eighth of which are singletons. The clonotype originates from a young man with type 1 diabetes. The specimen was naive CD4+ T cells from blood. The chain couples TRBV7-9 to TRBJ2-7; maybe TRBD1 (6 bases). The CDR3 DNA follows: TGTGCCAGCAGCATGACCGGGACAACCTACGAGCAGTACTTC. Protein: CASSMTGTTYEQYF.